Given below is one TCR beta chain in context. The antigen is not known. Each and every patient relapsed after autologous stem cell transplantation, and patients got differing brentuximab vedotin exposure. Responses achieved at best were complete response, partial response or progressive disease. The source of the sample is a study of PD-1 blockade in classical Hodgkin lymphoma. The study's findings and limits: Patients with a complete response exhibited baseline diversity comparable to newly diagnosed patients.

Libraries were prepared by immunoSEQ multiplex PCR; TCRdb keeps only in-frame clonotypes and omits some of them. The table lists 50,000 to 85,000 clones, about two thirds of them singletons. The V gene's germline CDR1 is GTSNPN and CDR2 SVGIG (reference sequence). Trimming removed 5 bases from V and 5 bases from J, with 12 bases in between. The CDR3 is 13 amino acids. This chain connects TRBV30 to TRBJ1-4, with D possibly matching TRBD1 (5 bases). The origin of this receptor is a human donor with classical Hodgkin lymphoma. The source was peripheral blood mononuclear cells (PBMCs), collected before the second cycle of nivolumab. CDR3 bases: TGTGCCTGGCGAGGGGACTTGAATGAAAAACTGTTTTTT. It encodes CAWRGDLNEKLFF.